The 27 T cell receptor beta chains listed next were all sequenced from one sample in a study of cytomegalovirus exposure and HLA in healthy donors. TCRdb keeps only in-frame clones here, not all; method: immunoSEQ multiplex PCR. The table shows hundreds of thousands of clones, with around 86% occurring only once. Sequenced: PBMCs. These receptors all stem from a woman under 30 in good health and CMV-seropositive.

The chain combines TRBV7-9 with TRBJ2-5; D possibly corresponds to TRBD1 (6 bases). The CDR3 length is 15 residues. V was trimmed by 5 bases and J by 5 bases, leaving 18 bases between them. Germline-derived CDR1 and CDR2 are SEHNR and FQNEAQ (reference sequence). The CDR3 bases are TGTGCCAGCAGCCCGAAGTCGACAGGAAGGGAGACCCAGTACTTC. This encodes CASSPKSTGRETQYF.

This rearrangement joins TRBV5-1 to TRBJ1-2; 8 bases are shared with TRBD1. Germline V gene data show CDR1 as SGHRS and CDR2 as YFSETQ. V lost 0 bases to trimming and J lost 4 bases; unmatched junction nucleotides: 5. The CDR3 consists of 15 residues. The CDR3 sequence: CASSLAGQGGYGYTF. As DNA, the CDR3 is TGCGCCAGCAGCTTGGCCGGACAGGGTGGCTATGGCTACACCTTC.

This chain uses TRBV4-1 with TRBJ2-7; 8 bases are a match to TRBD1. CDR1 is MGHRA and CDR2 is YSYEKL in the germline V gene. The J segment lost 5 bases and the V segment lost 2 bases, leaving 8 bases of the junction unmatched. The CDR3 is 15 residues long. The CDR3 spells CASSQPPTGVNEQYF. Here the CDR3 DNA reads TGCGCCAGCAGCCAACCCCCGACAGGGGTCAACGAGCAGTACTTC.

This chain links TRBV4-1 with TRBJ2-7; a weak D match, TRBD2 (6 bases). The germline V and J ends were trimmed by 1 base and 6 bases, with 16 bases remaining between them. Looked up from germline, CDR1 is MGHRA and CDR2 is YSYEKL. This CDR3 region has 15 residues. DNA for the CDR3: TGCGCCAGCAGCCAAGCGAACAGGCGGGGTGTCGAGCAGTACTTC. Its protein product is CASSQANRRGVEQYF.

V usage is TRBV2 and J usage is TRBJ2-3, with TRBD2 identical over 10 bases. V lost 3 bases to trimming and J lost 4 bases; unmatched junction nucleotides: 16. The CDR3 spans 19 residues. CDR1 SNHLY and CDR2 FYNNEI come from the germline V gene. In DNA form, the CDR3 reads TGTGCCAGCAGTGACCTAGGACTAGCGGTATGGGGCGGGGCAGATACGCAGTATTTT. Its protein is CASSDLGLAVWGGADTQYF.

This chain links TRBV7-3 with TRBJ1-3, with TRBD1 matching 9 bases. The V gene's germline CDR1 is SGHTA and CDR2 FQGTGA. The CDR3 extends over 14 amino acids. V dropped 1 base and J dropped 14; count of bases not matched to a gene: 9. CDR3 in amino acids: CASSLSPGQGAVYF. The DNA of the CDR3 is TGTGCCAGCAGCTTAAGTCCGGGACAGGGTGCCGTATATTTT.

This chain joins TRBV6-1 and TRBJ1-1; TRBD1 agrees at 8 bases. The germline CDR1 and CDR2 sequences are MNHNS and SASEGT. V shed 1 base and J 10 bases; nucleotides not matched to a gene: 14. The CDR3 totals 16 residues. The CDR3 is CASSEVEDREEVAAFF. The CDR3 region has the DNA TGTGCCAGCAGTGAAGTGGAGGACAGGGAGGAGGTTGCAGCTTTCTTT.

This clone appeared a single time. The rearrangement joins TRBV27 to TRBJ2-3, with 9 bases fitting TRBD1. This CDR3 is 15 amino acids long. Germline CDR1 and CDR2: MNHEY and SMNVEV (reference sequence). The ends lost 0 bases at V and 5 bases at J; junction bases unmatched: 3. The CDR3 loop reads CASSLSRQGVDTQYF. CDR3 DNA: TGTGCCAGCAGTTTATCGAGACAGGGGGTAGATACGCAGTATTTT.

The chain combines TRBV5-1 with TRBJ1-4; weak D call: TRBD1 (6 bases). V lost 0 bases to trimming and J lost 0 bases, with 9 bases between them. Germline CDR1 reads SGHRS; CDR2 reads YFSETQ. This CDR3 has 16 amino acids. The CDR3 region is CASSLARTATNEKLFF. The DNA of the CDR3 is TGCGCCAGCAGCTTGGCCCGGACAGCAACTAATGAAAAACTGTTTTTT.

The chain is built from TRBV28 and TRBJ1-5; 9 bases agree with TRBD1. Per germline, CDR1 MDHEN and CDR2 SYDVKM. The CDR3 sequence is 15 residues long. V was clipped by 7 bases and J by 5 bases; unmatched bases: 9. The CDR3, as DNA: TGTGCCAGCACCTTTTGGGACAGGGACGATCAGCCCCAGCATTTT. Its protein product is CASTFWDRDDQPQHF.

The gene calls are TRBV10-3 and TRBJ2-7, with D possibly matching TRBD1 (5 bases). Germline V CDR1 and CDR2: ENHRY, SYGVKD. The CDR3 is made up of 16 amino acids. Trimming shortened V by 2 bases and J by 0 bases, and 14 bases separated the two germline ends. The CDR3: CAISELDSQYSYEQYF. The CDR3 DNA reads TGTGCCATCAGTGAGCTCGACAGCCAGTACTCCTACGAGCAGTACTTC.

This chain connects TRBV7-8 to TRBJ1-1; 10 nucleotides line up with TRBD1. The CDR3 is 17 amino acids. CDR1 SGHVS and CDR2 FQNEAQ come from the germline V gene. V gave up 1 base and J gave up 3 bases; unmatched junction bases: 8. CDR3 in amino acids: CASSLVGDRGYDTEAFF. As DNA, the CDR3 is TGTGCCAGCAGCTTAGTTGGGGACAGGGGATATGACACTGAAGCTTTCTTT.

The V gene is TRBV28, the J gene TRBJ2-1, with TRBD1 identical over 8 bases. The trim removed 6 bases at V and 5 bases at J, leaving 9 bases unmatched. This CDR3 contains 15 residues. Germline CDR1 MDHEN, CDR2 SYDVKM. The CDR3 nucleotides read TGTGCCAGCAGCCCCCCAGGGGGCATTGACAATGAGCAGTTCTTC. Protein sequence: CASSPPGGIDNEQFF.

This sequence joins TRBV7-8 and TRBJ2-7, with 9 bases lining up with TRBD1. Germline loops: CDR1 SGHVS, CDR2 FQNEAQ. The CDR3 contains 16 residues. V trimming: 0 bases; J trimming: 4 bases; junction bases outside the gene matches: 7. CDR3 sequence reads: CASSLAYPGQGYEQYF. The CDR3 DNA reads TGTGCCAGCAGCTTAGCTTACCCGGGACAGGGTTACGAGCAGTACTTC.

The chain has TRBV27 and TRBJ2-7, with 8 bases matching TRBD1. Looked up from germline, CDR1 is MNHEY and CDR2 is SMNVEV (reference sequence). V shed 8 bases and J 1 base; nucleotides not matched to a gene: 7. The CDR3 length is 14 residues. CDR3 region: CASGKDRESYEQYF. CDR3 nucleotides: TGTGCCAGCGGAAAGGACAGGGAGTCCTACGAGCAGTACTTC.

In its sample, this clone was seen a few times. This chain links TRBV5-6 with TRBJ2-7; 11 bases agree with TRBD2. Germline-derived CDR1 and CDR2 are SGHDT and YYEEEE. V was clipped by 5 bases and J by 3 bases; unmatched bases: 4. CDR3 length equals 14 residues. The CDR3 reads CASRPGLAVYEQYF. In DNA form, the CDR3 reads TGTGCCAGCAGGCCGGGACTAGCGGTCTACGAGCAGTACTTC.

This rearrangement joins TRBV30 to TRBJ2-3; D gene uncertain. V was shortened by 1 base and J by 6 bases, with 20 bases between the two germline ends. This CDR3 comprises 16 residues. From germline, CDR1 is GTSNPN and CDR2 SVGIG (reference sequence). The CDR3, as DNA: TGTGCCTGGAGTGGCAGCGTAAATAAAATTGGGGATACGCAGTATTTT. Amino acids: CAWSGSVNKIGDTQYF.

The chain recombines TRBV7-9 with TRBJ1-5; D is perhaps TRBD1 (5 bases). Germline loops: CDR1 SEHNR, CDR2 FQNEAQ (reference sequence). CDR3 length: 15 residues. The V end was cut by 3 bases, the J end by 0 bases, with 9 bases between. CDR3 protein: CASSFGQDSNQPQHF. In nucleotides, the CDR3 is TGTGCCAGCAGCTTCGGACAAGATAGCAATCAGCCCCAGCATTTT.

This rearrangement joins TRBV27 to TRBJ1-1; 7 bases fit TRBD1. The germline gives CDR1 MNHEY, CDR2 SMNVEV (reference sequence). The CDR3 extends over 14 amino acids. Trimming removed 5 bases from V and 7 bases from J; junction bases left unmatched: 10. This CDR3 is CASSPGQLYGEAFF. CDR3 coding DNA: TGTGCCAGCAGTCCGGGACAGTTATACGGTGAAGCTTTCTTT.

V is TRBV18 and J is TRBJ1-1; the D gene is possibly TRBD1 (5 bases). Trimming stripped 10 bases from V and 0 bases from J, with 12 bases between. The CDR3 is 13 residues long. From germline, CDR1 is KGHSH and CDR2 LQKENI. As DNA, the CDR3 is TGTGCCACCTCCGGGGGTTTGAACACTGAAGCTTTCTTT. Protein: CATSGGLNTEAFF.

The rearrangement uses TRBV30 and TRBJ2-7, with 8 positions matching TRBD2. This CDR3 is 13 amino acids long. Trimming removed 0 bases from V and 6 bases from J; junction bases left unmatched: 4. Germline assignment: CDR1 GTSNPN and CDR2 SVGIG (reference sequence). In DNA form, the CDR3 reads TGTGCCTGGAGTGTTACTAGCGGCAGCGAGCAGTACTTC. It codes for CAWSVTSGSEQYF.

V and J are TRBV5-6 and TRBJ2-7; 7 nucleotides agree with TRBD1. Germline CDR1 and CDR2: SGHDT and YYEEEE. J was trimmed by 2 bases and V by 4 bases; bases with no gene match: 9. The CDR3 covers 15 residues. The CDR3 loop reads CASSPWKTGPYEQYF. CDR3 in DNA: TGTGCCAGCAGCCCTTGGAAGACAGGGCCCTACGAGCAGTACTTC. The complete variable domain, with remaining parts taken from reference TRBV5-6 and TRBJ2-7, reads DAGVTQSPTHLIKTRGQQVTLRCSPKSGHDTVSWYQQALGQGPQFIFQYYEEEERQRGNFPDRFSGHQFPNYSSELNVNALLLGDSALYLCASSPWKTGPYEQYFGPGTRLTVT.

The chain uses TRBV30 and TRBJ2-5, with a tentative D call TRBD1 (6 bases). The CDR3 covers 17 residues. Trimming pared 3 bases from V and 5 bases from J, leaving 25 bases between. Germline lookup yields CDR1 GTSNPN and CDR2 SVGIG (reference sequence). CDR3: CAWRARRAAGELETQYF. CDR3 DNA sequence: TGTGCCTGGAGGGCACGGCGGGCGGCAGGGGAACTGGAGACCCAGTACTTC.

The chain's CDR3 is CASVPLQGNTEAFF. The CDR3 DNA is TGTGCCAGCGTCCCCTTACAGGGGAACACTGAAGCTTTCTTT. V gene TRBV11-2 combines with J gene TRBJ1-1, with a tentative D call TRBD1 (6 bases). CDR1 and CDR2 (germline): SGHAT, FQNNGV. The V and J ends lost 8 bases and 1 base respectively, with 14 bases between them. The CDR3 loop spans 14 amino acids.

A few counts support this clone. This chain links TRBV5-1 with TRBJ1-4; D might be TRBD1 (5 bases). Trimming left V 3 bases short and J 5 bases short, with 11 bases between. Germline values: CDR1 SGHRS, CDR2 YFSETQ. This CDR3 has 14 residues. The CDR3, as DNA: TGCGCCAGCAGCTCTGGGGCTTGGAATGAAAAACTGTTTTTT. This gives the protein CASSSGAWNEKLFF.

The V and J genes are TRBV15 and TRBJ2-7; 11 bases line up with TRBD2. Losses at the gene ends were 0 bases for V and 3 bases for J; bases not matched to a gene: 4. Germline V gene sequence: CDR1 LNHNV, CDR2 YYDKDF (reference sequence). The CDR3 loop spans 16 amino acids. The CDR3 bases are TGTGCCACCAGCAGAGATACGACTAGCGGGGTCTACGAGCAGTACTTC. This codes for CATSRDTTSGVYEQYF. Together with reference TRBV15 and TRBJ2-7, the CDR3 gives the full variable domain: DAMVIQNPRYQVTQFGKPVTLSCSQTLNHNVMYWYQQKSSQAPKLLFHYYDKDFNNEADTPDNFQSRRPNTSFCFLDIRSPGLGDTAMYLCATSRDTTSGVYEQYFGPGTRLTVT.

CDR3 sequence: CASSQFRGWWRHTQYF. For the CDR3, the DNA is TGCGCCAGCAGCCAGTTCCGGGGTTGGTGGAGACATACGCAGTATTTT. The chain is built from TRBV4-1 and TRBJ2-3, with D perhaps TRBD2 (5 bases). The CDR3 extends over 16 amino acids. Between the trimmed V and J ends, which lost 3 bases and 7 bases, there was a span of 20 bases. CDR1 is MGHRA, CDR2 YSYEKL, per germline.